The present entry profiles one T cell receptor beta chain with its context. This entry belongs to a study of cytomegalovirus exposure and HLA in healthy donors. Primers for the PCR totalled 60 Vbeta and 13 Jbeta. This table comes from immunoSEQ multiplex PCR, and its TCRdb copy is limited to in-frame clones, with some not included. The top ten clones hold 1.3% of a sample with roughly 150,000 clones, over 70% of them seen once. The sample was PBMCs. The receptor comes from a man aged 45-65 years in good health and CMV-seropositive.

The CDR3 coding sequence is TGTGCCAGCAGTGACCGGGGGAGCCTCAGGGAGCTGTTTTTT. As protein: CASSDRGSLRELFF. The chain joins TRBV27 to TRBJ2-2, with D perhaps matching TRBD2 (6 bases). CDR1 MNHEY and CDR2 SMNVEV come from the germline V gene (reference sequence). CDR3 size: 14 residues. Trimming pared 5 bases from V and 9 bases from J, leaving 16 bases between.